Shown below are 17 T cell receptor beta chains from a single sample sequenced in a study of beta chain features in type 1 diabetes. General observations from the study: Patients with Type 1 diabetes showed moderately but significantly shorter TCRB CDR3s in all four CD4+ subsets.

No antigen is known for these receptors. Expressed TCRB transcripts were sequenced because the isolated RNA had all been reverse transcribed beforehand. The assay was immunoSEQ multiplex PCR, and TCRdb's table has in-frame clones only and misses some. The profile covers over 650,000 clones, with over 13% appearing a single time and less than 0.04% taken by the ten largest. Sequenced material: naive CD4+ T cells from blood. These receptors all stem from a young man with type 1 diabetes.

This clone was detected only a few times. V and J are TRBV29-1 and TRBJ1-4; D remains ambiguous. Germline CDR1 is SQVTM and CDR2 is ANQGSEA. This CDR3 is 11 amino acids long. Trimming took off 4 bases at V and 5 bases at J, with 5 bases between the two ends. This CDR3 reads CSVVENEKLFF. CDR3 DNA: TGCAGCGTTGTGGAGAATGAAAAACTGTTTTTT.

The chain has TRBV29-1 and TRBJ2-3; no firm D call. Germline assignment: CDR1 SQVTM and CDR2 ANQGSEA. Trimming left V 4 bases short and J 0 bases short, with 14 bases between. This CDR3 is built from 15 residues. For the CDR3, the DNA is TGCAGCGTTGGGAGACCAGCCGCTAGCACAGATACGCAGTATTTT. Its translation is CSVGRPAASTDTQYF.

The chain couples TRBV11-3 to TRBJ2-2, with 7 positions matching TRBD1. CDR3 length: 14 amino acids. The trim removed 5 bases at V and 3 bases at J, leaving 3 bases unmatched. Germline V gene sequence: CDR1 SGHNT, CDR2 YENEEA. The CDR3 nucleotides are TGTGCCAGCAGCCGACAGGGACACACCGGGGAGCTGTTTTTT. It codes for CASSRQGHTGELFF.

This clone appeared a few times. The V and J genes are TRBV4-3 and TRBJ2-3; D is uncertain. The CDR3 covers 13 residues. Germline V gene lookup returns CDR1 LGHNA and CDR2 YSLEER. Trimming took off 3 bases at V and 6 bases at J, with 10 bases between the two ends. The CDR3 region is CASSQKIEDTQYF. The CDR3 DNA is TGCGCCAGCAGCCAGAAGATCGAGGATACGCAGTATTTT.

About this clone itself: Other DNA sequences of this sample code for an identical CDR3. The chain employs TRBV10-3 and TRBJ1-3; D unresolved. The CDR3 has 14 residues. Germline V gene data show CDR1 as ENHRY and CDR2 as SYGVKD. V shed 0 bases and J shed 0 bases, with 3 bases lying between them. CDR3 bases: TGTGCCATCAGTGAGTCAAGCTCTGGAAACACCATATATTTT. Translation: CAISESSSGNTIYF.

This clone was seen only a few times. The chain employs TRBV20-1 and TRBJ2-3; D gene uncertain. Trimming removed 7 bases at V and 5 bases at J, with 7 bases between. CDR1 is DFQATT, CDR2 SNEGSKA, per germline (reference sequence). CDR3 length: 10 amino acids. The DNA for the CDR3 is TGCAGTGTCTTCAGAGATACGCAGTATTTT. Translated: CSVFRDTQYF.

The chain is built from TRBV5-4 and TRBJ1-5; D is uncertain. Germline assignment: CDR1 SGHNT and CDR2 YYREEE (reference sequence). This CDR3 region has 13 residues. The V end was cut by 0 bases, the J end by 7 bases, with 8 bases between. As DNA, the CDR3 is TGTGCCAGCAGCTTGGAGGTCAACCAGCCCCAGCATTTT. It specifies CASSLEVNQPQHF.

This chain uses TRBV25-1 with TRBJ1-2; D might be TRBD1 (5 bases). V lost 2 bases, J lost 8 bases, and 12 bases lay in between. Germline CDR1 MGHDK, CDR2 SYGVNS. The CDR3 loop spans 13 amino acids. The CDR3 DNA follows: TGTGCCAGCAGTGAAAAGGCCAGGGAAGGCTACACCTTC. Residues: CASSEKAREGYTF.

The chain recombines TRBV18 with TRBJ2-1; TRBD2 matches 8 bases. This CDR3 is 15 amino acids long. V was pared by 7 bases and J by 2 bases, with 7 bases of the junction left unmatched. In germline, CDR1 is KGHSH, CDR2 LQKENI. CDR3 residues: CASFPGRGAYNEQFF. The CDR3 DNA is TGTGCCAGCTTCCCCGGGCGGGGGGCCTACAATGAGCAGTTCTTC.

This clone occurred a few times. This chain links TRBV30 with TRBJ1-1, with unresolved D. CDR1 is GTSNPN and CDR2 is SVGIG in the germline V gene (reference sequence). The CDR3 spans 13 residues. V lost 2 bases and J 4 bases, leaving 11 bases between the germline ends. In DNA form, the CDR3 reads TGTGCCTGGAGTACCCTTCTTAGCACTGAAGCTTTCTTT. Its protein is CAWSTLLSTEAFF.

This clone has more than one count but fewer than ten. The chain couples TRBV2 to TRBJ2-7; no firm D call. Germline loops: CDR1 SNHLY, CDR2 FYNNEI. The V and J ends lost 7 bases and 3 bases respectively, with 10 bases between them. CDR3 length equals 12 residues. CDR3: CASKVENYEQYF. The CDR3 DNA follows: TGTGCCAGCAAGGTAGAGAACTACGAGCAGTACTTC.

This clone was seen more than once but under ten times. This chain links TRBV6-1 with TRBJ2-5; 7 positions agree with TRBD2. V lost 7 bases, J lost 2 bases, and 7 bases stayed unmatched. This CDR3 is 14 amino acids long. Per the germline V gene, CDR1 is MNHNS and CDR2 is SASEGT. This chain's CDR3 is CASIGGVRQETQYF. CDR3 sequence (DNA): TGTGCCAGCATTGGGGGGGTTAGGCAAGAGACCCAGTACTTC.

The V call is TRBV6-5, the J call TRBJ1-2, with D uncertain. Germline CDR1 and CDR2: MNHEY and SVGAGI. V lost 2 bases and J 4 bases, leaving 17 bases between the germline ends. This CDR3 has 16 residues. CDR3 nucleotides: TGTGCCAGCAGTTACGATAGACGGGCTTCGATCTATGGCTACACCTTC. This gives the protein CASSYDRRASIYGYTF.

This CDR3 is CASSRQGYNSPLHF. CDR3 nucleotides: TGTGCCAGCTCAAGACAGGGATATAATTCACCCCTCCACTTT. This chain links TRBV28 with TRBJ1-6; 7 bases map to TRBD1. The CDR3 totals 14 residues. V dropped 8 bases and J dropped 4; count of bases not matched to a gene: 5. The germline V gene encodes CDR1 MDHEN and CDR2 SYDVKM.

The V gene is TRBV7-2, the J gene TRBJ2-7; unclear D gene. Trimming removed 5 bases at V and 4 bases at J, with 9 bases between. The germline V gene has CDR1 SGHTA and CDR2 FQGNSA. This CDR3 comprises 12 residues. CDR3: CASSVSWYEQYF. The CDR3 DNA reads TGTGCCAGCAGCGTTAGTTGGTACGAGCAGTACTTC.

This clone was detected only a few times. This chain uses TRBV18 with TRBJ1-6; D gene ambiguous. The CDR3 length is 13 residues. V gave up 4 bases and J gave up 7 bases, with 8 bases separating them. The V gene's germline CDR1 is KGHSH and CDR2 LQKENI. The CDR3 DNA sequence: TGTGCCAGCTCACAGGGTGTGAATTCACCCCTCCACTTT. It yields the protein CASSQGVNSPLHF.

The rearrangement joins TRBV7-2 to TRBJ1-5, with unresolved D. This CDR3 comprises 13 residues. Germline CDR1 reads SGHTA; CDR2 reads FQGNSA. Trimming cost V 5 bases and J 6 bases, with 11 bases left between them. The CDR3 DNA reads as TGTGCCAGCAGCCCCAGTCTTGGTCAGCCCCAGCATTTT. Translating it yields CASSPSLGQPQHF.